This T cell receptor (beta chain) was documented in a study of cytomegalovirus exposure and HLA in healthy donors. The study's findings and limits: A later analysis showed HLA-associated TCR beta chains outstripping equally common others in clonal expansion. The likely explanation for a cluster of highly shared sequence variants was sequencing artifact. Fewer N-insertions than the roughly 670-donor mean were reportedly shown by an Asian-associated ancestry cluster in a later analysis.

Use of 60 Vbeta and 13 Jbeta primers characterized the PCR. The data were produced by immunoSEQ multiplex PCR, yet TCRdb's version contains in-frame clones alone and is incomplete. The sample carries 210,000 or so clones, over 80% recorded once. The CDR3 extends over 15 amino acids. Trimming took 5 bases from V and 4 from J, leaving 14 bases between them. CDR1 is SGHVS and CDR2 is FQNEAQ in the germline V gene. Of note for this clone: The antigen is unknown.

J is TRBJ2-2 and V is TRBV7-8, with D hard to call. The source material was PBMCs. This clonotype was obtained from a woman between 50 and 59 years old in good health and CMV-seropositive. The CDR3 nucleotides are TGTGCCAGCAGCCTGGATAGCCGGTCCACCGGGGAGCTGTTTTTT. Its translation is CASSLDSRSTGELFF.